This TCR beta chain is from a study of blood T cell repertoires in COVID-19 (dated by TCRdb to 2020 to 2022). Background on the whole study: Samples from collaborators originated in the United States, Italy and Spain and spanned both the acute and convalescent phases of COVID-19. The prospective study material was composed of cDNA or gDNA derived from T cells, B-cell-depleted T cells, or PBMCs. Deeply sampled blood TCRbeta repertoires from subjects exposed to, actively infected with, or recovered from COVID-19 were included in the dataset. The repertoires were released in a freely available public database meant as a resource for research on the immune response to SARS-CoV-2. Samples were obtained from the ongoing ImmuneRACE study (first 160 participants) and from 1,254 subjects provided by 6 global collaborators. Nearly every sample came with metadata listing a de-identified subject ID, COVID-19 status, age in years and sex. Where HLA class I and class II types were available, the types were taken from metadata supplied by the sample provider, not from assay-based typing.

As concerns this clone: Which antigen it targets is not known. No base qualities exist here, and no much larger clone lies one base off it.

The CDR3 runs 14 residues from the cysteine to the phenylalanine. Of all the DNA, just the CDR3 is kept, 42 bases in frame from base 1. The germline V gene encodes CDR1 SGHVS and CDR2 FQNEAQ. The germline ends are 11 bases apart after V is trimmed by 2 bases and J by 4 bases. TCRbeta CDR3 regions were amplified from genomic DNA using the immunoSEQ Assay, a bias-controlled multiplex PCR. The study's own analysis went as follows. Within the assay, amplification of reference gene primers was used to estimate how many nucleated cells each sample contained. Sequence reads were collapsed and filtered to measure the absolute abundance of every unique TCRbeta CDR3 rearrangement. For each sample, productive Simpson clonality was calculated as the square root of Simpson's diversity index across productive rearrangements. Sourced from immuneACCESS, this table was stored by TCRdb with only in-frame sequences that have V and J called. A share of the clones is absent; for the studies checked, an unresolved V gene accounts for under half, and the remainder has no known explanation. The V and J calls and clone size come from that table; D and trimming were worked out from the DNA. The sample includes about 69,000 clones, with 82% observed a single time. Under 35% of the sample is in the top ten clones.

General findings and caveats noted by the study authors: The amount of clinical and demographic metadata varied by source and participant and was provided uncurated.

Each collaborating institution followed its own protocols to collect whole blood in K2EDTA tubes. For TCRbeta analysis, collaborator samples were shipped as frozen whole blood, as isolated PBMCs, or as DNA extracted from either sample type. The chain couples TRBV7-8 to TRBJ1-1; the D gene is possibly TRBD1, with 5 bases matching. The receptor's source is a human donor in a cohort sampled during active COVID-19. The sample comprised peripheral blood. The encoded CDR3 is CASSLTGSGTEAFF. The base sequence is TGTGCCAGCAGCTTAACAGGATCGGGCACTGAAGCTTTCTTT.